This TCR beta chain was sequenced during a study of CD8 T cells in Susac syndrome (dated by TCRdb to between 2019 and 2020). About the full investigation: Among the sequenced Susac syndrome patients, about six had clinically active disease and roughly 8 were in clinical remission. At blood withdrawal, Susac syndrome patients were either therapy-naive, taking corticosteroids (in some cases with IVIg as well), or taking IVIg alone. The study used repertoire sequencing to test whether antigen drove CD8+ T cell activation and differentiation in Susac syndrome. The study compared CD8+ T cell repertoire clonality among approximately twelve healthy donors, around 14 Susac syndrome patients and some 16 multiple sclerosis patients.

RNA was extracted using the RNeasy kit, and roughly 0.45 to 1 ug of the RNA was reverse transcribed with random hexamers. The immunoSEQ multiplex PCR assay, which covers 54 Vbeta and 13 Jbeta segments, was used to amplify TCR beta CDR3 regions. PCR amplification bias was corrected by using a synthetic template baseline for primer optimization and computational correction. The published analysis was carried out like this. Only productive sequences were kept, with reads annotated to V, D and J genes according to IMGT and analyzed in immunoSEQ Analyzer. To calculate clonality, Shannon entropy was normalized by log2 of the number of productive unique sequences and then subtracted from one. Public and private clones were assessed among the 100 most prevalent clones of each patient and control. Susac-specific clones were defined as absent from healthy and MS cohorts, 850 to 1,300 published viral clones and other ImmuneACCESS disease sequences. TCRdb handled the public reads itself, with Q25 trimming in fastp and clone calling in MiXCR, and kept productive beta chains. Each entry is one CDR3 protein sequence, shown with its most common DNA and genes. The authors' filters were not applied to this entry. The sample yields fewer than 85,000 distinct CDR3 sequences; roughly 95% were counted once. Of the sample, about 0.5% falls within the top ten clones.

A remark on this clonotype: Its cognate antigen has yet to be identified. No base quality values were provided; no much bigger clone lies one nucleotide off.

General conclusions and limits of the study: The number of individuals in the TCR sequencing and HLA analysis was recognized as being relatively small. In the total CD8+ and CD8+ TEMRA repertoires, about 16 and five Susac-specific public clones, respectively, were identified. Susac syndrome CD8+ repertoires showed clonal expansion, highest in CD8+ TEMRA cells and greater in clinically active than remitting patients.

High-throughput TCR beta sequencing profiled peripheral blood CD8+ and CD4+ T cells from healthy donors, Susac syndrome patients and multiple sclerosis patients. The Susac syndrome patients fulfilled recently defined diagnostic criteria for either definite or probable disease. Bulk CD8+ and CD4+ T cells were purified by magnetic negative isolation, whereas CD8+ TEMRA cells were enriched by FACS. Blood was drawn into EDTA tubes, processed within 24 hours, and PBMCs were isolated by density gradient centrifugation. PBMCs intended for TCR sequencing were cryopreserved in liquid nitrogen and thawed later in a water bath at 37 degrees C. The sorted or isolated CD4+, CD8+ and CD8+ TEMRA cells reached a purity of at least 90%. V is pared back by 3 bases and J by 1 base, with 13 bases lying between the germline termini. CDR1 DFQATT and CDR2 SNEGSKA are derived from the germline V gene (reference sequence). The CDR3, from cysteine to phenylalanine, totals 15 residues. The DNA shown is the 45-base CDR3, in frame from base 1.

The receptor was derived from a human donor with Susac syndrome. Sequenced: CD8+ T cells from PBMCs. The V and J segments used are TRBV20-1 and TRBJ2-1; no confident D gene assignment can be made. The CDR3 loop reads CSARNRAFSYNEQFF. The DNA reads TGCAGTGCTAGGAATAGGGCTTTTTCCTACAATGAGCAGTTCTTC.